The entry below describes one T cell receptor (beta chain). The antigen is unknown. The data belong to a study of OX40 agonist ivuxolimab in advanced cancers. The study, taken as a whole, reports: In a subset of nonresponders, normalized T-cell clonal expansion was also low.

This CDR3 is built from 13 residues. Germline CDR1 SGHNT, CDR2 YENEEA. The V and J ends lost 0 bases and 6 bases respectively, with 9 bases between them. The data were produced by immunoSEQ multiplex PCR, yet TCRdb's version contains in-frame clones alone and is incomplete. This sample has some 41,000 clones, with 85% to 90% found just once. Sequencing was performed on CD4+ or CD8+ T cells sorted from blood, taken in a trial of the OX40 agonist ivuxolimab. The V gene is TRBV11-3, the J gene TRBJ2-7; D gene ambiguous. The receptor comes from an adult with an advanced solid tumor such as melanoma, head and neck, liver or kidney cancer. CDR3 bases: TGTGCCAGCAGCTTAGATCTTTCCGCCGAGCAGTACTTC. Translated, it gives CASSLDLSAEQYF.